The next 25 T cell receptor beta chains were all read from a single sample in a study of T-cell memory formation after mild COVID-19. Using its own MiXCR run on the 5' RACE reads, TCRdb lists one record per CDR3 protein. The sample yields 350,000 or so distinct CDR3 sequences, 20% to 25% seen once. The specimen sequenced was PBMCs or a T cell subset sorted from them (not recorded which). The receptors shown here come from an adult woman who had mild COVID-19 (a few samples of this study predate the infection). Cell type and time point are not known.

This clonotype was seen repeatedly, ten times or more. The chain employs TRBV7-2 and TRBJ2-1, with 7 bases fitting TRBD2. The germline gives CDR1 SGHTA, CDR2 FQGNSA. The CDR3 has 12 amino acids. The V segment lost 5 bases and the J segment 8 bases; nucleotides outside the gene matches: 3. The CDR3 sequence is CASSRTRDEQFF. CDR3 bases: TGTGCCAGCAGCCGGACTAGGGATGAGCAGTTCTTC.

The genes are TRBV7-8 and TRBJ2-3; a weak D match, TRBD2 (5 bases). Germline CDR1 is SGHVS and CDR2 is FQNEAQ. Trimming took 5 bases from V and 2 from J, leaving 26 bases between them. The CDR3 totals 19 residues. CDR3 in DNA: TGTGCCAGCAGCACAAACGGTCGGGAATTACCTAAAGTCACAGATACGCAGTATTTT. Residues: CASSTNGRELPKVTDTQYF.

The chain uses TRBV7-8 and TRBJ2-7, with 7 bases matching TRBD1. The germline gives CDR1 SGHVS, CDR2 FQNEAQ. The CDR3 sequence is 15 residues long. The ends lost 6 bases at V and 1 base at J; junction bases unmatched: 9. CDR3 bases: TGTGCCAGCAGGACCTCGTACAGGGGATCCTACGAGCAGTACTTC. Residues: CASRTSYRGSYEQYF.

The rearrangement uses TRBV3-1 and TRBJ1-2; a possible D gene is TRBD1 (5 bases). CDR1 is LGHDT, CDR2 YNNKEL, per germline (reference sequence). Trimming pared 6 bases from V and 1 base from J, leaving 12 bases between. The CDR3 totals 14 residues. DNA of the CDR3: TGTGCCAGCAGGTACCGGGACGGTAACTATGGCTACACCTTC. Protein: CASRYRDGNYGYTF.

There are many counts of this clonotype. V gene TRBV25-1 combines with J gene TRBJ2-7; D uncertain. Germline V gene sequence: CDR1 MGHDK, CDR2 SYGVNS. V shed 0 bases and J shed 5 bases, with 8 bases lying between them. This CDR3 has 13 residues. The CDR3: CASSEYVGNEQYF. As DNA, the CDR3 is TGTGCCAGCAGTGAATATGTGGGGAACGAGCAGTACTTC.

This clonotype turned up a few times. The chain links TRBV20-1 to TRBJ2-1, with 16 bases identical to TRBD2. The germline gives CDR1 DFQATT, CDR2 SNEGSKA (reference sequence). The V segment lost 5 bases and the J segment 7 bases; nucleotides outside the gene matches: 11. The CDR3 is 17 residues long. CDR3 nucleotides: TGCAGTGCTTCGGGACTAGCGGGAGGGCCTTATGGAAATGAGCAGTTCTTC. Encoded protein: CSASGLAGGPYGNEQFF.

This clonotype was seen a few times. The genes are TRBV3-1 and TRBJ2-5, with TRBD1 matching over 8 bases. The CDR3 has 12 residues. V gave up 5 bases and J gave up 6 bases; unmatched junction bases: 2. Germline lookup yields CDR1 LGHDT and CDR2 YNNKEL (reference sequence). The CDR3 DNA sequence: TGTGCCAGCAGCGGACAGGGCAAGACCCAGTACTTC. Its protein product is CASSGQGKTQYF.

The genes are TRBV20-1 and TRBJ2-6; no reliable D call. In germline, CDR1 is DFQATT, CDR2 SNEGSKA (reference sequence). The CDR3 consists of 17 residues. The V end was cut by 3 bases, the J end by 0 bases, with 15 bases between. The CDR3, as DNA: TGCAGTGCTAGTGCCCCCTCTTCAATCTCTGGGGCCAACGTCCTGACTTTC. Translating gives CSASAPSSISGANVLTF.

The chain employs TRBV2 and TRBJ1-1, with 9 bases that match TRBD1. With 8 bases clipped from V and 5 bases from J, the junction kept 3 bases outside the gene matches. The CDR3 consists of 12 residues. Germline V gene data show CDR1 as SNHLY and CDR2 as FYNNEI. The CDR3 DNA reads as TGTGCCAGCTCGGGACAGGGAACTGAAGCTTTCTTT. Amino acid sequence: CASSGQGTEAFF.

CDR3 coding DNA: TGTGCCAGCAGCGTTAGCGGGGGACCCTCTGGGGCCAACGTCCTGACTTTC. Translating gives CASSVSGGPSGANVLTF. The V and J genes are TRBV9 and TRBJ2-6; 9 bases agree with TRBD2. Germline CDR1 is SGDLS and CDR2 is YYNGEE. The trim removed 2 bases at V and 0 bases at J, leaving 3 bases unmatched. This CDR3 spans 17 amino acids.

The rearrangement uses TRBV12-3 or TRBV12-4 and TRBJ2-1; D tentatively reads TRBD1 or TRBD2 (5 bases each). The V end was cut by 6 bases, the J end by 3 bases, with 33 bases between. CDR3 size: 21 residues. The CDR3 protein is CASSGTFNTLSPAERYNEQFF. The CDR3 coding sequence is TGTGCCAGCAGCGGGACCTTTAACACCCTTTCCCCCGCTGAGCGCTACAATGAGCAGTTCTTC.

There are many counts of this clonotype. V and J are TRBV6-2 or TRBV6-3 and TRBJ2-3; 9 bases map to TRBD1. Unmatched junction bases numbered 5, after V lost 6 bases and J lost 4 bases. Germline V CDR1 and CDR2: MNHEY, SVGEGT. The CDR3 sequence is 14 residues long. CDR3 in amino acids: CASSRDRDADTQYF. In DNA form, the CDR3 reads TGTGCCAGCAGCCGGGACAGGGATGCAGATACGCAGTATTTT.

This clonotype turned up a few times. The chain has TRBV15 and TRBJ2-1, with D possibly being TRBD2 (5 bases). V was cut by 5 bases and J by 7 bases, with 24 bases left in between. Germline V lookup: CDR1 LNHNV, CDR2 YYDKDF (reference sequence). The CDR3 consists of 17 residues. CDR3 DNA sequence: TGTGCCACCAGCCGAAGAATAGGGCTAGCACCTTTTAATGAGCAGTTCTTC. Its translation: CATSRRIGLAPFNEQFF.

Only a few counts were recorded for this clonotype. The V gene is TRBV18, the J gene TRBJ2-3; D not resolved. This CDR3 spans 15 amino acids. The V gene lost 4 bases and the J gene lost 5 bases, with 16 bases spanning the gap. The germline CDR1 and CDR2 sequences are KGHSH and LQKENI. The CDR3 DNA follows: TGTGCCAGCTCACTCCTGCCCACGGTGGGAGATACGCAGTATTTT. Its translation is CASSLLPTVGDTQYF. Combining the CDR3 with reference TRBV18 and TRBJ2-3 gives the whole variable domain NAGVMQNPRHLVRRRGQEARLRCSPMKGHSHVYWYRQLPEEGLKFMVYLQKENIIDESGMPKERFSAEFPKEGPSILRIQQVVRGDSAAYFCASSLLPTVGDTQYFGPGTRLTVL.

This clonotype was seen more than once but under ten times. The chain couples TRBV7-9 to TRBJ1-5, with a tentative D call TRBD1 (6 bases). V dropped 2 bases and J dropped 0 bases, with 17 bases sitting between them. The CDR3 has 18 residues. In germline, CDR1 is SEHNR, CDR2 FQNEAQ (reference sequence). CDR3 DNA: TGTGCCAGCAGCTTAAGGGGGGACCAGGAGCCTAGCAATCAGCCCCAGCATTTT. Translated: CASSLRGDQEPSNQPQHF.

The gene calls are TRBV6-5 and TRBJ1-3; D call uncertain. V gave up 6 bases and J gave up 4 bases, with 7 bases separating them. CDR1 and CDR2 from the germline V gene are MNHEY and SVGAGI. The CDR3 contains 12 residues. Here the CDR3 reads CASSSRGNTIYF. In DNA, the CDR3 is TGTGCCAGCAGCTCCCGGGGAAACACCATATATTTT.

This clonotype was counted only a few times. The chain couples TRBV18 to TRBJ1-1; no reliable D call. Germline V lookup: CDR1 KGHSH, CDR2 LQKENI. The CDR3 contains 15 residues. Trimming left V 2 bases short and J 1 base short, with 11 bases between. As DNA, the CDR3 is TGTGCCAGCTCACCAGAGATGGCCGGGAACACTGAAGCTTTCTTT. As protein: CASSPEMAGNTEAFF.

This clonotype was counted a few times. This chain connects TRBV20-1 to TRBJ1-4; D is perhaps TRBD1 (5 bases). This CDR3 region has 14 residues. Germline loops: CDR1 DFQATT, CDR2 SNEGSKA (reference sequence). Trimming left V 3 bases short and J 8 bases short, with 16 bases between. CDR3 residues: CSASSRRGGEKLFF. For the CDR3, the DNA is TGCAGTGCTAGTAGTCGACGCGGGGGAGAAAAACTGTTTTTT.

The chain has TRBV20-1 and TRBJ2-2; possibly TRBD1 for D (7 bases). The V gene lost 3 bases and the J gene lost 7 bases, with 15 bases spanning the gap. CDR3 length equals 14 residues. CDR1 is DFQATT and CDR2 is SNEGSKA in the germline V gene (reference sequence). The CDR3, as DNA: TGCAGTGCTAGGCAGCAGGGGGGAGACGGGGAGCTGTTTTTT. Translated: CSARQQGGDGELFF.

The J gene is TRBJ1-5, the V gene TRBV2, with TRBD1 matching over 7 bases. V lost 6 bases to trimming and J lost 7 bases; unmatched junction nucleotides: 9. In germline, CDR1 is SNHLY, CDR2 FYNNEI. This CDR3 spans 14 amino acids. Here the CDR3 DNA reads TGTGCCAGCAGGGTTACAGGGGTGTACCAGCCCCAGCATTTT. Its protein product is CASRVTGVYQPQHF. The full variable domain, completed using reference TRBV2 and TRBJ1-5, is EPEVTQTPSHQVTQMGQEVILRCVPISNHLYFYWYRQILGQKVEFLVSFYNNEISEKSEIFDDQFSVERPDGSNFTLKIRSTKLEDSAMYFCASRVTGVYQPQHFGDGTRLSIL.

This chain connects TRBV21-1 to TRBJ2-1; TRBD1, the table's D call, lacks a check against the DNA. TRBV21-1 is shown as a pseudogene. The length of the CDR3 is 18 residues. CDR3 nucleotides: TGTGCCAGCAGCAAAAGCGGCGGGGGAGTCCGCTCCTACAATGAGCAGTTCTTC. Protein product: CASSKSGGGVRSYNEQFF.

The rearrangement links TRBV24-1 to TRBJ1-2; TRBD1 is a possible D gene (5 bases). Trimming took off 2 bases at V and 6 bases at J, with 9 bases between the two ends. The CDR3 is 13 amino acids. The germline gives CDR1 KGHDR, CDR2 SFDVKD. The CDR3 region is CATSDWTRNGYTF. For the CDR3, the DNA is TGTGCCACCAGTGATTGGACAAGAAATGGCTACACCTTC.

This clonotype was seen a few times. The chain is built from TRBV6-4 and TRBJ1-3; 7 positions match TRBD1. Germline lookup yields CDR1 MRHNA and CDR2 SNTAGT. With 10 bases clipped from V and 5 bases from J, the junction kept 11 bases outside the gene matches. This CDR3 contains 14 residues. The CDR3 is CAKGGTELRNTIYF. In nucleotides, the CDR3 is TGTGCCAAAGGCGGGACAGAATTAAGAAACACCATATATTTT.

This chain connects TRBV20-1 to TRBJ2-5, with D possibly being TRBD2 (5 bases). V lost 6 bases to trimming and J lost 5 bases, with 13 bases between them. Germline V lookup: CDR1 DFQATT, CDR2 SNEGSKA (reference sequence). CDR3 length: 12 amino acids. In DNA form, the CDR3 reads TGCAGTGCGGATACTAGGTTGGAGACCCAGTACTTC. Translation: CSADTRLETQYF.

The CDR3 spells CASSPSGAVGTEAFF. Written as DNA, the CDR3 is TGTGCCAGCAGTCCCTCGGGGGCGGTAGGCACTGAAGCTTTCTTT. V usage is TRBV12-3 or TRBV12-4 and J usage is TRBJ1-1; a possible D gene is TRBD1 (6 bases). The CDR3 has 15 amino acids. The V gene lost 5 bases and the J gene lost 4 bases, with 17 bases spanning the gap.